Below, 15 T cell receptor beta chains from the same sample are listed, as sequenced in a study of identical twins. TCRdb processed the 5' RACE reads anew with MiXCR; each CDR3 protein has one entry. The sample lists about 890,000 distinct CDR3 sequences, over 9% occurring once. This same sample was also part of a study on yellow fever vaccine responses in identical twins.

The sample consisted of PBMCs. These TCRs come from a woman in her late teens or twenties in good health.

This clonotype was seen ten or more times. This rearrangement joins TRBV5-1 to TRBJ2-3; 7 nucleotides agree with TRBD1. V dropped 3 bases and J dropped 3; count of bases not matched to a gene: 7. CDR3 length: 15 amino acids. Germline CDR1 is SGHRS and CDR2 is YFSETQ. CDR3 protein: CASSSGQVGTDTQYF. The CDR3, as DNA: TGCGCCAGCAGCTCTGGACAGGTTGGGACAGATACGCAGTATTTT.

The rearrangement uses TRBV5-6 and TRBJ2-7; D gene uncertain. Germline loops: CDR1 SGHDT, CDR2 YYEEEE. The CDR3 loop spans 15 amino acids. Trimming removed 4 bases at V and 3 bases at J, with 17 bases between. CDR3 nucleotides: TGTGCCAGCAGCATCGTGGATAGGCCGGGCTACGAGCAGTACTTC. This codes for CASSIVDRPGYEQYF.

This clonotype was observed many times. This sequence joins TRBV29-1 and TRBJ2-1, with 10 bases aligning to TRBD2. The length of the CDR3 is 15 residues. Germline CDR1 and CDR2: SQVTM and ANQGSEA. V trimming: 4 bases; J trimming: 2 bases; junction bases outside the gene matches: 5. CDR3 sequence (DNA): TGCAGCGTTGGCGGTACTAGCGGGACCTACAATGAGCAGTTCTTC. It yields the protein CSVGGTSGTYNEQFF.

The chain carries TRBV19 and TRBJ2-3; TRBD2 matches at 10 bases. V lost 6 bases, J lost 4 bases, and 7 bases stayed unmatched. The CDR3 has 15 residues. Germline CDR1 reads LNHDA; CDR2 reads SQIVND (reference sequence). CDR3 DNA: TGTGCCAGTAGGAACAGCGGGAGGGCCGCAGATACGCAGTATTTT. Translated, it gives CASRNSGRAADTQYF.

This chain links TRBV5-1 with TRBJ1-3; 7 bases match TRBD1. The CDR3 runs 15 residues. V dropped 4 bases and J dropped 3; count of bases not matched to a gene: 7. Germline CDR1 SGHRS, CDR2 YFSETQ. Here the CDR3 DNA reads TGCGCCAGCAGCAGACAGGGTCTAAATGGAAACACCATATATTTT. Translated: CASSRQGLNGNTIYF. Combining the CDR3 with reference TRBV5-1 and TRBJ1-3 gives the whole variable domain KAGVTQTPRYLIKTRGQQVTLSCSPISGHRSVSWYQQTPGQGLQFLFEYFSETQRNKGNFPGRFSGRQFSNSRSEMNVSTLELGDSALYLCASSRQGLNGNTIYFGEGSWLTVV.

This clonotype was detected ten times or more. The V and J genes are TRBV11-2 and TRBJ1-5; TRBD1 might be the D (5 bases). Trimming stripped 1 base from V and 0 bases from J, with 7 bases between. Germline assignment: CDR1 SGHAT and CDR2 FQNNGV. The CDR3 has 15 amino acids. CDR3 loop: CASSLGGYSNQPQHF. The DNA for the CDR3 is TGTGCCAGCAGCTTAGGGGGGTATAGCAATCAGCCCCAGCATTTT.

V and J are TRBV27 and TRBJ2-1; 9 nucleotides line up with TRBD2. V lost 5 bases to trimming and J lost 12 bases; unmatched junction nucleotides: 26. This CDR3 contains 19 residues. Germline V gene lookup returns CDR1 MNHEY and CDR2 SMNVEV (reference sequence). The CDR3 here is CASSPHTFHSGGPRSVQFF. DNA for the CDR3: TGTGCCAGCAGTCCCCACACATTCCATAGCGGGGGCCCCAGATCGGTGCAGTTCTTC.

There are a few counts of this clonotype. The chain carries TRBV27 and TRBJ1-2; D may be TRBD1 (5 bases). CDR1 is MNHEY, CDR2 SMNVEV, per germline (reference sequence). This CDR3 has 14 residues. V was trimmed by 2 bases and J by 3 bases, leaving 10 bases between them. The CDR3 reads CASSLIPRDYGYTF. The DNA for the CDR3 is TGTGCCAGCAGTTTAATTCCCAGGGACTATGGCTACACCTTC.

In its sample, this clonotype was seen a few times. The J gene is TRBJ2-1, the V gene TRBV24-1; 8 bases line up with TRBD2. CDR1 is KGHDR, CDR2 SFDVKD, per germline. This CDR3 has 16 amino acids. V was clipped by 3 bases and J by 1 base; unmatched bases: 4. For the CDR3, the DNA is TGTGCCACCAGTGATCCTCGGGGGGGGTCCTACAATGAGCAGTTCTTC. This gives the protein CATSDPRGGSYNEQFF.

This clonotype has just one count. J is TRBJ1-5 and V is TRBV19; 7 bases fit TRBD1. The germline gives CDR1 LNHDA, CDR2 SQIVND (reference sequence). This CDR3 contains 15 residues. With 4 bases clipped from V and 2 bases from J, the junction kept 5 bases outside the gene matches. The chain's CDR3 is CASSKEGAGNQPQHF. DNA for the CDR3: TGTGCCAGTAGTAAGGAGGGGGCTGGCAATCAGCCCCAGCATTTT.

The chain has TRBV20-1 and TRBJ1-5; 7 positions match TRBD1. The CDR3 has 13 residues. CDR1 is DFQATT and CDR2 is SNEGSKA in the germline V gene (reference sequence). V dropped 7 bases and J dropped 4; count of bases not matched to a gene: 7. The CDR3 region is CSVLQGENQPQHF. In DNA, the CDR3 is TGCAGTGTCCTTCAGGGGGAAAATCAGCCCCAGCATTTT.

This clonotype was counted only a few times. The J gene is TRBJ2-1, the V gene TRBV24-1; 9 bases fit TRBD2. Germline V lookup: CDR1 KGHDR, CDR2 SFDVKD. The CDR3 is made up of 14 amino acids. The ends lost 4 bases at V and 3 bases at J; junction bases unmatched: 0. The CDR3 is CATSETSGYNEQFF. The CDR3 region has the DNA TGTGCCACCAGTGAGACTAGCGGCTACAATGAGCAGTTCTTC.

This clonotype has a count of ten or more. The chain joins TRBV5-1 to TRBJ1-1, with 10 bases identical to TRBD1. CDR3 length: 14 amino acids. With V trimmed by 4 bases and J by 4 bases, 4 bases remained unmatched. Germline V gene data show CDR1 as SGHRS and CDR2 as YFSETQ. The CDR3 protein is CASSKDRGSTEAFF. The CDR3 bases are TGCGCCAGCAGCAAGGACAGGGGGAGCACTGAAGCTTTCTTT. Filled out from reference TRBV5-1 and TRBJ1-1, the complete variable domain reads KAGVTQTPRYLIKTRGQQVTLSCSPISGHRSVSWYQQTPGQGLQFLFEYFSETQRNKGNFPGRFSGRQFSNSRSEMNVSTLELGDSALYLCASSKDRGSTEAFFGQGTRLTVV.

This clonotype has ten or more counts. This chain joins TRBV10-3 and TRBJ2-5, with 9 bases that match TRBD1. Germline loops: CDR1 ENHRY, CDR2 SYGVKD. Trimming at V came to 3 bases and at J to 5 bases, leaving 10 bases not matched to a gene. This CDR3 has 16 residues. The CDR3, as DNA: TGTGCCATCAGTGACCCCGGGACAGGGAAGGATGAGACCCAGTACTTC. Residues: CAISDPGTGKDETQYF.

V usage is TRBV29-1 and J usage is TRBJ2-1; TRBD2 is a possible D gene (5 bases). In germline, CDR1 is SQVTM, CDR2 ANQGSEA. Trimming pared 8 bases from V and 9 bases from J, leaving 23 bases between. This CDR3 region has 14 residues. CDR3 in amino acids: CSFLGGQFLAEQFF. DNA of the CDR3: TGCAGCTTCCTCGGCGGGCAGTTCCTGGCTGAGCAGTTCTTC.